These 8 T cell receptor beta chains were all obtained from the same sample, sequenced in a study of blood T cells in healthy people across ages. Together with a sample-barcoded 5' primer, a J-beta primer mix was included in a second PCR lasting 7 to 11 cycles. One entry per CDR3 protein, called by TCRdb with MiXCR from the 5' RACE reads. The data show about 940,000 distinct CDR3 sequences, roughly 50% seen once. Sequenced input: blood. The receptors derive from a man under 40 in good health.

V and J are TRBV4-3 and TRBJ2-6; 8 bases line up with TRBD1. V lost 0 bases to trimming and J lost 4 bases; unmatched junction nucleotides: 8. The V gene's germline CDR1 is LGHNA and CDR2 YSLEER. The CDR3 runs to 18 residues. CDR3 residues: CASSQEGQGATGANVLTF. CDR3 bases: TGCGCCAGCAGCCAAGAAGGGCAGGGGGCAACAGGGGCCAACGTCCTGACTTTC.

This clonotype showed up just a few times. V gene TRBV20-1 combines with J gene TRBJ2-5; D not certain. The V and J ends lost 0 bases and 7 bases respectively, with 15 bases between them. Germline V gene data show CDR1 as DFQATT and CDR2 as SNEGSKA (reference sequence). This CDR3 contains 14 residues. DNA for the CDR3: TGCAGTGCTAGAGATAAGGCCACAGTTGGGACCCAGTACTTC. As protein: CSARDKATVGTQYF.

The chain is built from TRBV10-3 and TRBJ2-5; D is perhaps TRBD2 (6 bases). V lost 2 bases to trimming and J lost 5 bases, with 9 bases between them. This CDR3 spans 13 amino acids. Looked up from germline, CDR1 is ENHRY and CDR2 is SYGVKD. CDR3 protein: CAISERSGETQYF. The DNA for the CDR3 is TGTGCCATCAGTGAGAGAAGCGGGGAGACCCAGTACTTC.

This clonotype was observed a handful of times. J is TRBJ1-2 and V is TRBV6-5, with unresolved D. V lost 0 bases to trimming and J lost 4 bases, with 9 bases between them. CDR1 and CDR2 (germline): MNHEY, SVGAGI. This CDR3 contains 14 residues. The CDR3 bases are TGTGCCAGCAGTTACTCGGCGGCCGCCTATGGCTACACCTTC. Translating it yields CASSYSAAAYGYTF.

This rearrangement joins TRBV5-1 to TRBJ1-5, with unresolved D. With 0 bases removed from V and 5 bases from J, the gap between germline ends came to 9 bases. This CDR3 has 14 amino acids. Germline loops: CDR1 SGHRS, CDR2 YFSETQ. CDR3 sequence (DNA): TGCGCCAGCAGCTTGGAAAGGATGGATCAGCCCCAGCATTTT. Its protein is CASSLERMDQPQHF.

The V call is TRBV4-1, the J call TRBJ2-7; 11 bases align to TRBD2. The trim removed 3 bases at V and 2 bases at J, leaving 6 bases unmatched. This CDR3 region has 16 residues. The germline gives CDR1 MGHRA, CDR2 YSYEKL. Written as DNA, the CDR3 is TGCGCCAGCAGCCACGTAGCGGGGGGGACTCCCTACGAGCAGTACTTC. Protein sequence: CASSHVAGGTPYEQYF.

The chain joins TRBV12-3 or TRBV12-4 to TRBJ1-6; 7 nucleotides agree with TRBD1. This CDR3 is 14 amino acids long. J was trimmed by 10 bases and V by 6 bases; bases with no gene match: 9. CDR3 amino acids: CASSTGQAQSPLHF. The CDR3 nucleotides read TGTGCCAGCAGCACCGGACAGGCACAATCACCCCTCCACTTT.

In this sample, this clonotype turned up a few times. V and J are TRBV28 and TRBJ2-3; TRBD1 matches 8 bases. The germline CDR1 and CDR2 sequences are MDHEN and SYDVKM. Trimming cost V 5 bases and J 0 bases; bases outside gene matches: 7. The CDR3 has 16 amino acids. The CDR3 coding sequence is TGTGCCAGCAGTCCATGGACAGGGATTAGCACAGATACGCAGTATTTT. It is translated as CASSPWTGISTDTQYF. Complete variable domain (other parts from reference TRBV28 and TRBJ2-3): DVKVTQSSRYLVKRTGEKVFLECVQDMDHENMFWYRQDPGLGLRLIYFSYDVKMKEKGDIPEGYSVSREKKERFSLILESASTNQTSMYLCASSPWTGISTDTQYFGPGTRLTVL.